The clone carrying this T cell receptor beta chain appeared many times. TCRdb re-derived calls from the PCR reads in MiXCR, one entry per CDR3 protein. The repertoire holds roughly 320,000 distinct CDR3 sequences, with 20% to 25% as singletons. Naive CD8 sequencing libraries were generated from roughly 20,000 to 1,000,000 sorted cells, with 10%, 30% or 50% RNA as input. The source of the sample is a study of molecular identifiers for immune sequencing clone quantification. The TCR was taken from a human donor in good health. Some libraries in this study had Jurkat cell RNA spiked in. Sequenced: naive CD8+ T cells from blood, with Jurkat cell RNA spiked in. Regarding subset: FACS-sorted CD8+CD4-CCR7+CD45RA+ naive T cells.

Here the CDR3 DNA reads TGTGCCAGCAAGGGTAGCTCTGGGGCCAACGTCCTGACTTTC. This translates into CASKGSSGANVLTF. The rearrangement uses TRBV5-4 and TRBJ2-6, with D unclear. CDR1 is SGHNT, CDR2 YYREEE, per germline (reference sequence). The CDR3 extends over 14 amino acids. Trimming removed 6 bases at V and 0 bases at J, with 7 bases between.